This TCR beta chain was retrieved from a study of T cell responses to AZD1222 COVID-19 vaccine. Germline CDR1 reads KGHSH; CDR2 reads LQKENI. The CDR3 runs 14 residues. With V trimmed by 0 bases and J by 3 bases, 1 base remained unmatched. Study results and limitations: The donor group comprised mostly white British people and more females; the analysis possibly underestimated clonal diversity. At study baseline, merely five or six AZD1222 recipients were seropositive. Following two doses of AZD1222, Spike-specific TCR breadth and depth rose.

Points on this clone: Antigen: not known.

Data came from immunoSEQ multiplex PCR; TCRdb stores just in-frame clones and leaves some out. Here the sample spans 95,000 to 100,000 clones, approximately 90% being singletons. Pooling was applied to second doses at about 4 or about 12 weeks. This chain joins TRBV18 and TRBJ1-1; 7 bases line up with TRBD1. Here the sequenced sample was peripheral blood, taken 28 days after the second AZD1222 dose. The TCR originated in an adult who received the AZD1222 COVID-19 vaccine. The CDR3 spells CASSPPGGYTEAFF. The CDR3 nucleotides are TGTGCCAGCTCACCACCAGGGGGCTACACTGAAGCTTTCTTT. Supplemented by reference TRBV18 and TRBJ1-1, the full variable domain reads NAGVMQNPRHLVRRRGQEARLRCSPMKGHSHVYWYRQLPEEGLKFMVYLQKENIIDESGMPKERFSAEFPKEGPSILRIQQVVRGDSAAYFCASSPPGGYTEAFFGQGTRLTVV.